The 8 T cell receptor beta chains listed next were all sequenced from one sample in a study of human T cells and chemical hapten exposure. As to time point: healthy volunteer bleed at 6 weeks. It was unfractionated whole blood from which total RNA was extracted. TCRdb fed the RACE reads into MiXCR, producing one record per CDR3 protein. This sample has approximately 59,000 distinct CDR3 sequences; around 6.3% occur once, and the top ten carry under 4.5%. Sequences were obtained from whole blood. The receptor source for this set is a female donor in good health. Some clones in this sample may be carry-over from other donors' samples.

The sample holds many counts of this clonotype. The chain links TRBV12-3 or TRBV12-4 to TRBJ1-5, with 8 bases identical to TRBD1. V shed 6 bases and J 5 bases; nucleotides not matched to a gene: 3. The CDR3 runs to 13 residues. The CDR3 DNA follows: TGTGCCAGCAGCCACAGGGGGGATCAGCCCCAGCATTTT. Its protein is CASSHRGDQPQHF.

This clonotype came up a few times. The chain carries TRBV12-3 or TRBV12-4 and TRBJ2-7; maybe TRBD1 (6 bases). The V and J ends lost 2 bases and 3 bases respectively, with 14 bases between them. CDR3 size: 15 residues. CDR3: CASSLRDTGHYEQYF. The DNA for the CDR3 is TGTGCCAGCAGTTTAAGGGACACCGGACACTACGAGCAGTACTTC.

This clonotype was seen many times. This rearrangement joins TRBV6-5 to TRBJ1-2; D unclear. CDR1 and CDR2 from the germline V gene are MNHEY and SVGAGI. The CDR3 runs to 15 residues. V dropped 0 bases and J dropped 4 bases, with 12 bases sitting between them. CDR3 DNA sequence: TGTGCCAGCAGTTACTCGACCGACGCCGTCTATGGCTACACCTTC. Translation: CASSYSTDAVYGYTF.

This clonotype turned up a few times. V gene TRBV6-1 combines with J gene TRBJ1-5; maybe TRBD1 (5 bases). This CDR3 has 16 amino acids. V was cut by 6 bases and J by 0 bases, with 15 bases left in between. Germline V gene lookup returns CDR1 MNHNS and CDR2 SASEGT. CDR3 sequence (DNA): TGTGCCAGCAGCCTCCCGGCGAGGGGTAGCAATCAGCCCCAGCATTTT. It encodes CASSLPARGSNQPQHF.

Only a few counts were recorded for this clonotype. The CDR3: CASNLRGSTDTQYF. The CDR3 nucleotides read TGTGCCAGCAACTTACGTGGTAGCACAGATACGCAGTATTTT. The rearrangement uses TRBV28 and TRBJ2-3; D call uncertain. Per germline, CDR1 MDHEN and CDR2 SYDVKM. V lost 7 bases and J lost 0, with 11 bases in between. The CDR3 is 14 residues long.

The rearrangement joins TRBV7-2 to TRBJ2-3; no clear D gene. Trimming cost V 6 bases and J 6 bases, with 10 bases left between them. The CDR3 consists of 12 residues. CDR1 SGHTA and CDR2 FQGNSA come from the germline V gene. CDR3 sequence: CASSVLLDTQYF. The CDR3 bases are TGTGCCAGCAGTGTTCTGCTGGATACGCAGTATTTT. The full variable domain, rest sourced from reference TRBV7-2 and TRBJ2-3, is GAGVSQSPSNKVTEKGKDVELRCDPISGHTALYWYRQSLGQGLEFLIYFQGNSAPDKSGLPSDRFSAERTGGSVSTLTIQRTQQEDSAVYLCASSVLLDTQYFGPGTRLTVL.

This clonotype was counted ten times or more. CDR3 sequence reads: CASTLPYPGNEQFF. CDR3 sequence (DNA): TGTGCCAGCACCCTACCCTACCCGGGGAATGAGCAGTTCTTC. The V and J genes are TRBV6-6 and TRBJ2-1; the D gene is possibly TRBD2 (5 bases). The CDR3 loop spans 14 amino acids. Trimming took 7 bases from V and 7 from J, leaving 17 bases between them. In germline, CDR1 is MNHNY, CDR2 SVGAGI (reference sequence).

This clonotype has a count of ten or more. V and J are TRBV12-3 or TRBV12-4 and TRBJ1-1, with 8 bases identical to TRBD1. V lost 1 base and J lost 4; bases outside the gene matches: 8. CDR3 size: 16 residues. For the CDR3, the DNA is TGTGCCAGCAGTTTAGGCGGCAGGGGGCTTTTCACTGAAGCTTTCTTT. Its protein product is CASSLGGRGLFTEAFF.